The clone carrying this TCR beta chain was detected only a few times. Antigen unknown. The treatment: randomized to nivolumab then ipilimumab (arm A) or the reverse (arm B). Patients had received no earlier DNA-damaging chemotherapy. The data originate from a study of sequential checkpoint blockade in melanoma. Study-level background: Arm A got nivolumab then ipilimumab; arm B the reverse, 1:1. Over 20 patients had matched tumor biopsies before treatment and at week 13 after nivolumab or ipilimumab alone.

General study points: In arm A, pretreatment tumor clonality was associated with response.

Sequencing used immunoSEQ multiplex PCR; TCRdb keeps in-frame clones, though not all of them. Here the sample spans approximately 2,700 clones, about 21% being singletons. This CDR3 has 16 amino acids. In germline, CDR1 is SGHRS, CDR2 YFSETQ. Trimming at V came to 6 bases and at J to 1 base, leaving 11 bases not matched to a gene. The rearrangement joins TRBV5-1 to TRBJ2-5, with 8 bases lining up with TRBD2. The source was tumor tissue (inferred from file names), collected from a patient given nivolumab and ipilimumab in sequence. This receptor was obtained from a human patient with melanoma. Some clones in this sample may be carry-over from other donors' samples. The CDR3 DNA reads TGCGCCAGCACTTCCCCTTGGCGGGGGGCCCAAGAGACCCAGTACTTC. Translation gives CASTSPWRGAQETQYF.